The rows below give T cell receptor beta chains drawn from one sample of a study of T cells in tumors after PD-1 blockade. Sequencing used immunoSEQ multiplex PCR; TCRdb keeps in-frame clones, though not all of them. The sample yields some 8,200 clones, 62% seen once. Source: tumor tissue, taken after anti-PD-1 treatment. Receptors originate from a human donor with basal cell carcinoma. CDR3s include the opening cysteine and the closing phenylalanine or tryptophan. Fields, in order: J gene, D gene, clone size, V gene, CDR3 protein, CDR3 DNA. D genes are given only for firm matches. Part of the rows lack a size; the others show once, few, many or a class for expanded clones.

TRBJ1-6 . . TRBV24-1 CATSERRDNSPLHF TGTGCCACCAGTGAGCGCAGAGATAATTCACCCCTCCACTTT
TRBJ1-2 . . TRBV28 CASSFPGLNYGYTF TGTGCCAGCAGTTTTCCAGGCCTCAACTATGGCTACACCTTC
TRBJ2-7 . few TRBV3-1/TRBV3-2 CASSPGTGSGEQYF TGTGCCAGCAGTCCCGGGACGGGCTCAGGCGAGCAGTACTTC
TRBJ2-3 . . TRBV7-9 CASSLTIHYTDTQYF TGTGCCAGCAGCCTGACTATCCACTACACAGATACGCAGTATTTT
TRBJ2-1 TRBD2 . TRBV19 CASSITLAGGQHEQFF TGTGCCAGTAGTATAACGCTAGCGGGGGGGCAGCATGAGCAGTTCTTC
TRBJ1-2 . . TRBV7-9 CASSLVEGGVRAHGYTF TGTGCCAGCAGCTTAGTTGAAGGCGGAGTTCGGGCCCATGGCTACACCTTC
TRBJ1-2 TRBD1 medium-sized TRBV27 CASSRGQGYGYTF TGTGCCAGCAGCCGTGGACAGGGGTATGGCTACACCTTC
TRBJ2-7 TRBD2 . TRBV25-1 CASSDDTSGSSYEQYF TGTGCCAGCAGTGATGATACTAGCGGGAGCTCCTACGAGCAGTACTTC
TRBJ2-7 . . TRBV12-3/TRBV12-4 CASTTTRARQQYF TGTGCCAGCACCACGACAAGGGCAAGGCAGCAGTACTTC
TRBJ1-5 . few TRBV28 CASSFGSNQPQHF TGTGCCAGCAGTTTTGGTAGCAATCAGCCCCAGCATTTT
TRBJ2-3 . medium-sized TRBV21-1 CASSSDRDYTCTDTQYF .
TRBJ1-6 TRBD1 few TRBV18 CASSQPGQRNSPLHF TGTGCCAGCTCACAGCCGGGACAGAGAAATTCACCCCTCCACTTT
TRBJ1-1 . . TRBV6-5 CASFPTGWRTEAFF TGTGCCAGTTTTCCGACAGGTTGGCGCACTGAAGCTTTCTTT
TRBJ2-3 TRBD2 . TRBV3-1/TRBV3-2 CASSRGLAGGRSTDTQYF TGTGCCAGCAGCCGGGGACTAGCGGGGGGCCGAAGCACAGATACGCAGTATTTT
TRBJ1-1 . . TRBV5-1 CASSLVRNTEAFF TGCGCCAGCAGCTTAGTACGTAACACTGAAGCTTTCTTT
TRBJ1-1 . few TRBV10-1 CASSESNRPEAFF TGCGCCAGCAGTGAGTCGAACAGACCTGAAGCTTTCTTT
TRBJ1-5 . . TRBV30 CAWRKPGPMEPQHF TGTGCCTGGAGGAAACCGGGACCCATGGAGCCCCAGCATTTT
TRBJ1-6 . few TRBV4-1 CASSQESTGSSYNSPLHF TGCGCCAGCAGCCAAGAGTCTACAGGGAGCTCCTATAATTCACCCCTCCACTTT
TRBJ1-4 TRBD1 . TRBV19 CASSLGQGEEKLFF TGTGCCAGTAGTCTGGGACAGGGGGAAGAAAAACTGTTTTTT
TRBJ2-4 . . TRBV29-1 CSVEAGPRQNIQYF TGCAGCGTTGAAGCTGGTCCACGACAAAACATTCAGTACTTC
TRBJ1-5 . . TRBV27 CASSHYSNQPQHF TGTGCCAGCAGTCACTATAGCAATCAGCCCCAGCATTTT
TRBJ2-7 . . TRBV7-6 CASSAANREGDEQYF TGTGCCAGCAGCGCCGCCAACAGGGAAGGAGACGAGCAGTACTTC
TRBJ1-2 TRBD1 . TRBV29-1 CSVGGQGNRYTF TGCAGCGTTGGGGGACAGGGCAATCGCTACACCTTC
TRBJ2-7 . few TRBV14 CASSQDTFAWQYF TGTGCCAGCAGCCAAGATACTTTCGCTTGGCAGTACTTC
TRBJ1-1 . . TRBV5-4 CASSLGKGGYTEAFF TGTGCCAGCAGCTTGGGGAAGGGCGGGTACACTGAAGCTTTCTTT
TRBJ1-4 . . TRBV20-1 CSARDVEKLFF TGCAGTGCTAGAGATGTGGAGAAACTGTTTTTT
TRBJ2-3 . . TRBV5-5 CASSYSREPSTDTQYF TGTGCCAGCAGCTACTCCCGGGAACCTAGCACAGATACGCAGTATTTT
TRBJ2-1 TRBD2 . TRBV4-2 CASSQEIAGGIYNEQFF TGTGCCAGCAGCCAAGAGATAGCGGGGGGCATCTACAATGAGCAGTTCTTC
TRBJ2-1 TRBD2 . TRBV10-3 CAISEVATSGNEQFF TGTGCCATCAGTGAGGTCGCGACTAGCGGGAATGAGCAGTTCTTC
TRBJ1-5 . . TRBV30 CAWSVTDRRNQPQHF TGTGCCTGGAGTGTAACGGACAGACGAAATCAGCCCCAGCATTTT
TRBJ1-1 TRBD1 . TRBV10-3 CAISFGTGNTEAFF TGTGCCATCAGTTTCGGGACAGGGAACACTGAAGCTTTCTTT
TRBJ2-3 TRBD2 . TRBV13 CASTESSGGTATDTQYF TGTGCTAGCACCGAATCTAGCGGGGGGACCGCCACAGATACGCAGTATTTT
TRBJ1-1 . . TRBV6-2/TRBV6-3 CASSRNTEAFF TGTGCCAGCAGCAGGAACACTGAAGCTTTCTTT
TRBJ1-2 . few TRBV5-1 CASSPDSNYGYTF TGCGCCAGCAGCCCCGACAGTAACTATGGCTACACCTTC
TRBJ2-7 TRBD2 . TRBV3-1/TRBV3-2 CASSQEWHGGSYEQYF TGTGCCAGCAGCCAAGAATGGCACGGGGGGTCCTACGAGCAGTACTTC
TRBJ1-2 . medium-sized TRBV4-2 CASSQNRDVLGYTF TGTGCCAGCAGCCAAAACAGGGATGTACTTGGCTACACCTTC
TRBJ2-6 . . TRBV2 CASSGGWGGANVLTF TGTGCCAGCAGCGGAGGGTGGGGAGGGGCCAACGTCCTGACTTTC
TRBJ2-5 TRBD2 medium-sized TRBV30 CAWEKRGRETQYF TGTGCCTGGGAAAAGCGGGGGCGGGAGACCCAGTACTTC
TRBJ2-3 TRBD2 . TRBV27 CASRAGGRTDTQYF TGTGCCAGCCGAGCGGGGGGTCGCACAGATACGCAGTATTTT
TRBJ2-7 . . TRBV5-1 CASSLGPLSYEQYF TGCGCCAGCAGCTTGGGACCGCTATCCTACGAGCAGTACTTC
TRBJ1-5 TRBD1 once TRBV7-2 CASSLDGTGGSQPQHF TGTGCCAGCAGCTTAGATGGGACAGGGGGCAGTCAGCCCCAGCATTTT
TRBJ2-7 . few TRBV20-1 CSASWGGLDEQYF TGCAGTGCTAGTTGGGGGGGCCTCGACGAGCAGTACTTC
TRBJ2-3 TRBD2 . TRBV19 CASSIGGGTTDTQYF TGTGCCAGTAGTATTGGGGGGGGTACCACAGATACGCAGTATTTT
TRBJ1-2 . . TRBV23-1 CASSHSGSSTF TGCGCCAGCAGTCACTCCGGAAGTAGCACCTTC
TRBJ1-2 . . TRBV5-4 CASRTGSNYGYTF TGTGCCAGCAGGACAGGTTCTAACTATGGCTACACCTTC
TRBJ2-2 TRBD1 . TRBV24-1 CATSSTGQGAGELFF TGTGCCACCTCGTCAACGGGACAGGGGGCCGGGGAGCTGTTTTTT
TRBJ2-5 TRBD2 . TRBV5-6 CASSRTSGAVLKETQYF TGTGCCAGCAGCCGCACTAGCGGGGCGGTATTAAAAGAGACCCAGTACTTC
TRBJ2-1 . . TRBV6-4 CASSFDSNNEQFF TGTGCCAGCAGTTTCGACTCCAACAATGAGCAGTTCTTC
TRBJ2-1 TRBD1 . TRBV7-2 CASSFPPRQGNEQFF TGTGCCAGCAGCTTTCCACCGCGACAGGGGAATGAGCAGTTCTTC
TRBJ1-2 . . TRBV7-6 CASSLVKATRSGFMWGYTF TGTGCCAGCAGCTTAGTCAAAGCAACCCGCAGCGGGTTTATGTGGGGCTACACCTTC
TRBJ1-4 TRBD1 few TRBV28 CASSLSQGADEKLFF TGTGCCAGCAGTTTATCTCAGGGGGCAGATGAAAAACTGTTTTTT
TRBJ1-3 . few TRBV19 CASSIDTYSGNTIYF TGTGCCAGTAGTATTGACACTTACTCTGGAAACACCATATATTTT
TRBJ1-4 . few TRBV27 CASSLGGAREKLFF TGTGCCAGCAGTTTAGGGGGCGCGCGGGAAAAACTGTTTTTT
TRBJ2-5 TRBD2 few TRBV6-5 CASASGEGKTQYF TGTGCCAGTGCTAGCGGGGAGGGAAAGACCCAGTACTTC